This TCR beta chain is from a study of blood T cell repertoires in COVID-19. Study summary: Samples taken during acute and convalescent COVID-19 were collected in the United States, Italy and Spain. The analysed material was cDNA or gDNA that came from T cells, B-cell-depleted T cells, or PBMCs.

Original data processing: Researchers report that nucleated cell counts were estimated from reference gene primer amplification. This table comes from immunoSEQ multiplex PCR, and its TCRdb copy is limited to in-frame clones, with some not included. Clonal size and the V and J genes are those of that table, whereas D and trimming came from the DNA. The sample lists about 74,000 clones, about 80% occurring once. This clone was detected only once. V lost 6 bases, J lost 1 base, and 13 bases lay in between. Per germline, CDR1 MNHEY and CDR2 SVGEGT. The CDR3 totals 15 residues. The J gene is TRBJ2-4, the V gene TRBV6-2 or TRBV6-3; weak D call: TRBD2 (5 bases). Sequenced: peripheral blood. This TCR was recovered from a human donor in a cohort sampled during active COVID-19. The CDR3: CASSPRLKAKNIQYF. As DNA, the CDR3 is TGTGCCAGCAGCCCTCGACTAAAGGCCAAAAACATTCAGTACTTC.